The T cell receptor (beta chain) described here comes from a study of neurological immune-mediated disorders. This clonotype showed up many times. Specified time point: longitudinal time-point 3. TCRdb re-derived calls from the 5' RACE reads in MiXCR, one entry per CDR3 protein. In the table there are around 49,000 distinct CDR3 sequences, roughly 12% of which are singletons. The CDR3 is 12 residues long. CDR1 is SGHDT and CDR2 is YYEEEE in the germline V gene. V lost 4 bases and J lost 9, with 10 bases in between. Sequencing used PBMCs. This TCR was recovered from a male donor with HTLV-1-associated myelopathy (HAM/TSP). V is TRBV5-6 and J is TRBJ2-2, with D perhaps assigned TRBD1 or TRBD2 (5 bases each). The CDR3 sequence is CASSRDGRELFF. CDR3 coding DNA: TGTGCCAGCAGCAGGGACGGCCGGGAGCTGTTTTTT.